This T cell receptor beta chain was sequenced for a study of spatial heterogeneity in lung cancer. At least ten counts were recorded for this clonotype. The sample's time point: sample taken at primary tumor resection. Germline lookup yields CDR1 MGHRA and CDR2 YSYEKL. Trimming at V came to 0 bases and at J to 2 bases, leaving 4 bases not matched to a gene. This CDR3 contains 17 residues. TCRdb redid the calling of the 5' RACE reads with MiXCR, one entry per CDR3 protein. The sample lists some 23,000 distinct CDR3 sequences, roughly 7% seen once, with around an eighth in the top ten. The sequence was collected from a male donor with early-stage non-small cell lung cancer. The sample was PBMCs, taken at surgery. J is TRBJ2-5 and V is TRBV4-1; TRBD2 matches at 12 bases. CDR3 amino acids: CASSQDLAGGTQETQYF. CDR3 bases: TGCGCCAGCAGCCAAGATCTAGCGGGGGGGACTCAAGAGACCCAGTACTTC.